Listed here are 22 T cell receptor beta chains from one sample, sequenced in a study of human T cells and chemical hapten exposure. TCRdb re-derived calls from the RACE reads in MiXCR, one entry per CDR3 protein. The repertoire consists of more than 45,000 distinct CDR3 sequences, with around 12% occurring once and the leading ten covering 2.4%. Time point described: patch test 3, about 24 weeks after DPC sensitization. Treatment denoted: therapeutic diphenylcyclopropenone sensitization with weekly scalp DPC. This sample comprised whole blood, obtained in connection with sensitization to the hapten diphenylcyclopropenone (DPC). The receptors here all came from a man under 40 with alopecia areata. Some clones in this sample may be carry-over from other donors' samples.

This clonotype occurred a few times. V is TRBV6-2 or TRBV6-3 and J is TRBJ2-5; the D gene could be TRBD1 or TRBD2 (6 bases each). The CDR3 has 19 residues. V dropped 2 bases and J dropped 2 bases, with 24 bases sitting between them. Looked up from germline, CDR1 is MNHEY and CDR2 is SVGEGT. CDR3 loop: CASSYPLSGGVANQETQYF. The CDR3 DNA is TGTGCCAGCAGTTACCCCCTGTCCGGGGGCGTCGCCAATCAAGAGACCCAGTACTTC.

This clonotype was seen repeatedly, ten times or more. The chain employs TRBV20-1 and TRBJ1-6; TRBD1 aligns across 8 bases. Trimming at V came to 3 bases and at J to 7 bases, leaving 2 bases not matched to a gene. From germline, CDR1 is DFQATT and CDR2 SNEGSKA (reference sequence). The CDR3 has 13 amino acids. The CDR3 region is CSASRDRNSPLHF. Written as DNA, the CDR3 is TGCAGTGCTAGCCGGGACAGGAATTCACCCCTCCACTTT.

This clonotype was counted at least ten times. This chain uses TRBV24-1 with TRBJ2-1, with TRBD2 identical over 7 bases. The CDR3 is 15 amino acids. After removal of 6 bases from V and 0 bases from J, the junction contained 4 bases not matched to a gene. Looked up from germline, CDR1 is KGHDR and CDR2 is SFDVKD. The CDR3 coding sequence is TGTGCCACCAGTCCAGCGGGGAGCTCCTACAATGAGCAGTTCTTC. This sequence encodes CATSPAGSSYNEQFF.

This clonotype was seen a handful of times. The chain uses TRBV7-3 and TRBJ1-1; D unclear. Per the germline V gene, CDR1 is SGHTA and CDR2 is FQGTGA. The CDR3 spans 13 residues. Trimming shortened V by 3 bases and J by 4 bases, and 9 bases separated the two germline ends. DNA for the CDR3: TGTGCCAGCAGCTTCGCCAGAACCACTGAAGCTTTCTTT. Its translation: CASSFARTTEAFF.

Ten or more counts support this clonotype. The chain combines TRBV7-2 with TRBJ2-1, with 9 bases matching TRBD2. Germline V gene data show CDR1 as SGHTA and CDR2 as FQGNSA. With 1 base clipped from V and 1 base from J, the junction kept 2 bases outside the gene matches. The CDR3 contains 16 residues. The CDR3 spells CASSLVSGGSYNEQFF. CDR3 nucleotide sequence: TGTGCCAGCAGCTTAGTTAGCGGGGGTTCCTACAATGAGCAGTTCTTC.

This sequence joins TRBV9 and TRBJ1-1, with TRBD1 identical over 8 bases. The V segment lost 0 bases and the J segment 4 bases; nucleotides outside the gene matches: 5. Germline values: CDR1 SGDLS, CDR2 YYNGEE. The CDR3 loop spans 15 amino acids. The DNA of the CDR3 is TGTGCCAGCAGCGTAGTAGCAGGGGGCCCCACTGAAGCTTTCTTT. Its translation is CASSVVAGGPTEAFF. The variable domain in full, completed from reference TRBV9 and TRBJ1-1, reads DSGVTQTPKHLITATGQRVTLRCSPRSGDLSVYWYQQSLDQGLQFLIQYYNGEERAKGNILERFSAQQFPDLHSELNLSSLELGDSALYFCASSVVAGGPTEAFFGQGTRLTVV.

There are many counts of this clonotype. This chain connects TRBV4-1 to TRBJ2-3; 8 bases are shared with TRBD1. V trimming: 4 bases; J trimming: 2 bases; junction bases outside the gene matches: 17. There are 19 residues in the CDR3. In germline, CDR1 is MGHRA, CDR2 YSYEKL. The chain's CDR3 is CASSLTGQGYGPNTDTQYF. CDR3 coding DNA: TGCGCCAGCAGCCTGACCGGACAGGGATATGGCCCGAACACAGATACGCAGTATTTT.

In this sample, this clonotype turned up a few times. The chain has TRBV6-2 or TRBV6-3 and TRBJ1-2; D not certain. V gave up 7 bases and J gave up 4 bases, with 16 bases separating them. The CDR3 is 14 amino acids. CDR1 and CDR2 (germline): MNHEY, SVGEGT. CDR3 sequence: CASIPSRYSYGYTF. The CDR3 DNA reads as TGTGCCAGCATTCCGTCGAGGTACTCCTATGGCTACACCTTC.

This clonotype was seen a handful of times. V usage is TRBV29-1 and J usage is TRBJ2-7; D is unresolved. Germline V CDR1 and CDR2: SQVTM, ANQGSEA. The CDR3 runs 12 residues. Trimming removed 6 bases from V and 2 bases from J, with 11 bases in between. The CDR3 DNA is TGCAGCGTCGGCTCGGCCACCTACGAGCAGTACTTC. This codes for CSVGSATYEQYF.

This clonotype was detected ten times or more. The rearrangement uses TRBV18 and TRBJ2-5; TRBD2 matches at 10 bases. Trimming removed 6 bases from V and 5 bases from J; junction bases left unmatched: 6. This CDR3 has 14 residues. Per the germline V gene, CDR1 is KGHSH and CDR2 is LQKENI. The chain's CDR3 is CASSPGLARETQYF. The CDR3 nucleotides are TGTGCCAGCTCCCCGGGACTAGCGCGTGAGACCCAGTACTTC.

The table lists this clonotype with a few counts. The chain employs TRBV5-4 and TRBJ1-1; possibly TRBD1 for D (5 bases). CDR3 length: 14 amino acids. Trimming pared 1 base from V and 5 bases from J, leaving 12 bases between. Germline V CDR1 and CDR2: SGHNT, YYREEE (reference sequence). CDR3 bases: TGTGCCAGCAGCTTGACAGGCTCGGGGACTGAAGCTTTCTTT. This sequence encodes CASSLTGSGTEAFF.

In this sample, this clonotype turned up a few times. The chain recombines TRBV7-3 with TRBJ2-5; tentatively, D is TRBD2 (6 bases). V gave up 3 bases and J gave up 5 bases, with 10 bases separating them. Germline assignment: CDR1 SGHTA and CDR2 FQGTGA. The CDR3 is 13 residues long. The CDR3 protein is CASSFGEVETQYF. The CDR3 DNA is TGTGCCAGCAGCTTCGGGGAGGTTGAGACCCAGTACTTC.

In its sample, this clonotype was seen many times. V is TRBV5-1 and J is TRBJ2-7; weak D call: TRBD2 (7 bases). The V gene's germline CDR1 is SGHRS and CDR2 YFSETQ. The V and J ends lost 0 bases and 3 bases respectively, with 10 bases between them. The CDR3 is made up of 14 amino acids. The DNA for the CDR3 is TGCGCCAGCAGCTTGGTGGGGGGGCACTACGAGCAGTACTTC. Translated: CASSLVGGHYEQYF.

This clonotype has just a few counts. The chain recombines TRBV12-3 or TRBV12-4 with TRBJ1-2; 8 bases align to TRBD1. With V trimmed by 5 bases and J by 7 bases, 3 bases remained unmatched. The CDR3 is 12 amino acids. CDR3 loop: CASSLQGAGYTF. CDR3 in DNA: TGTGCCAGCAGTCTCCAGGGGGCTGGCTACACCTTC.

This clonotype was counted at least ten times. The chain uses TRBV21-1 and TRBJ2-7. TRBV21-1 is a pseudogene locus. This CDR3 region has 15 residues. In DNA form, the CDR3 reads TGTGCCAGCCATAGGTACCACCCAACTCTCTACGAGCAGTACTTC. Protein sequence: CASHRYHPTLYEQYF.

The table lists this clonotype with a few counts. This rearrangement joins TRBV18 to TRBJ2-1; the match to TRBD2 covers 12 bases. CDR3 size: 20 residues. Per germline, CDR1 KGHSH and CDR2 LQKENI. Trimming cost V 5 bases and J 0 bases; bases outside gene matches: 14. CDR3 DNA sequence: TGTGCCAGCTCAGTAGCTAGCGGGGGGGCTCCCAGAAGCTCCTACAATGAGCAGTTCTTC. Translating it yields CASSVASGGAPRSSYNEQFF.

The V call is TRBV4-3, the J call TRBJ2-7, with TRBD1 as a possible D gene (6 bases). In germline, CDR1 is LGHNA, CDR2 YSLEER. V was pared by 3 bases and J by 6 bases, with 15 bases between. This CDR3 region has 14 residues. DNA of the CDR3: TGCGCCAGCAGCCAGGATATACAGGGAGCCGAGCAGTACTTC. Protein sequence: CASSQDIQGAEQYF.

This clonotype showed up many times. The chain combines TRBV19 with TRBJ2-3, with a tentative D call TRBD1 (6 bases). Trimming pared 5 bases from V and 0 bases from J, leaving 9 bases between. The germline gives CDR1 LNHDA, CDR2 SQIVND (reference sequence). The CDR3 has 14 amino acids. The CDR3 nucleotides read TGTGCCAGTAGTCGGGACACCAGCACAGATACGCAGTATTTT. Residues: CASSRDTSTDTQYF.

This clonotype appeared many times. V is TRBV6-5 and J is TRBJ1-2; D perhaps matches TRBD1 (6 bases). V was clipped by 5 bases and J by 4 bases, with 14 bases between them. Per the germline V gene, CDR1 is MNHEY and CDR2 is SVGAGI. This CDR3 region has 14 residues. CDR3 coding DNA: TGTGCCAGCAGTAACACAGGGTCCGGCTATGGCTACACCTTC. Translating gives CASSNTGSGYGYTF.

This clonotype was recorded many times. The chain uses TRBV9 and TRBJ1-6, with 8 bases identical to TRBD1. Germline loops: CDR1 SGDLS, CDR2 YYNGEE. Trimming cost V 5 bases and J 9 bases; bases outside gene matches: 16. There are 17 residues in the CDR3. In DNA form, the CDR3 reads TGTGCCAGCAGTCTAGACCGGGACAGGCTATCGGGTTCACCCCTCCACTTT. Its translation: CASSLDRDRLSGSPLHF.

The J gene is TRBJ2-7, the V gene TRBV5-1; possible D gene TRBD2, 7 bases. The ends were cut back, 2 bases at V and 4 bases at J, with 16 bases in the middle. The length of the CDR3 is 15 residues. The V gene's germline CDR1 is SGHRS and CDR2 YFSETQ. The CDR3 loop reads CASSLGGALLYEQYF. Written as DNA, the CDR3 is TGCGCCAGCAGCTTAGGGGGGGCGCTTCTTTACGAGCAGTACTTC. The whole variable domain, filled in from reference TRBV5-1 and TRBJ2-7, reads KAGVTQTPRYLIKTRGQQVTLSCSPISGHRSVSWYQQTPGQGLQFLFEYFSETQRNKGNFPGRFSGRQFSNSRSEMNVSTLELGDSALYLCASSLGGALLYEQYFGPGTRLTVT.

This clonotype was picked up a small number of times. The J gene is TRBJ1-1, the V gene TRBV6-2 or TRBV6-3, with D perhaps TRBD1 (6 bases). Germline lookup yields CDR1 MNHEY and CDR2 SVGEGT. This CDR3 spans 14 amino acids. V was pared by 7 bases and J by 5 bases, with 17 bases between. CDR3 sequence reads: CASIQQGLRTEAFF. CDR3 bases: TGTGCCAGCATTCAACAGGGCCTTAGGACTGAAGCTTTCTTT.